The clone carrying this TCR beta chain was detected only a few times. Its target is not known. The CDR3 regions of TCR beta were amplified from RNA transcripts. With the HTBI primer set, the TCR CDR3 went through a first round of RT-PCR. TCRdb ran MiXCR on the multiplex PCR reads and lists one entry per CDR3 protein. The profile shows 450,000 to 600,000 distinct CDR3 sequences, around 20% of them singletons. This specimen belongs to a study of T cells in Graves' hyperthyroidism and ophthalmopathy. Turning to the study itself: Sampling of peripheral blood happened at initial diagnosis, prior to any treatment. Study-level results: The model's output predicted ophthalmopathy at a median of roughly 6.9 months prior to onset.

The CDR3 sequence is 18 residues long. V lost 1 base and J lost 0, with 16 bases in between. Germline CDR1 reads KGHSH; CDR2 reads LQKENI. This sample holds PBMCs from approximately 10 ml fresh peripheral blood. The sequence derives from a man aged 35 to 55 with Graves' ophthalmopathy. Sample: blood. The chain recombines TRBV18 with TRBJ1-3; no clear D. CDR3 protein: CASSPRQPLLNSGNTIYF. DNA for the CDR3: TGTGCCAGCTCACCACGGCAGCCACTTCTGAACTCTGGAAACACCATATATTTT.